These 24 T cell receptor beta chains originate from one sample sequenced in a study of cytotoxic CD8 clonotypes in ibrutinib-treated CLL. Here immunoSEQ multiplex PCR was the method, and the copy in TCRdb shows in-frame clones only, minus some. The sample holds about 29,000 clones, roughly 76% seen once. Sequenced here: PBMCs, sampled after 36 months of ibrutinib treatment. These receptors were taken from a human donor with chronic lymphocytic leukemia.

The chain is built from TRBV19 and TRBJ1-5; 9 bases line up with TRBD1. The CDR3 consists of 18 residues. With V trimmed by 5 bases and J by 4 bases, 15 bases remained unmatched. Looked up from germline, CDR1 is LNHDA and CDR2 is SQIVND (reference sequence). CDR3 coding DNA: TGTGCCAGTAGTTTACCTGACTCGGCACAGGGGGCAAATCAGCCCCAGCATTTT. This encodes CASSLPDSAQGANQPQHF.

V gene TRBV18 combines with J gene TRBJ2-1, with a weak D call TRBD1 (6 bases). Per the germline V gene, CDR1 is KGHSH and CDR2 is LQKENI. The CDR3 extends over 14 amino acids. Trimming took 4 bases from V and 3 from J, leaving 10 bases between them. Here the CDR3 reads CASSLDRYYNEQFF. CDR3 coding DNA: TGTGCCAGCTCACTTGACAGGTACTACAATGAGCAGTTCTTC.

The chain is built from TRBV15 and TRBJ2-4; D is possibly TRBD1 or TRBD2 (6 bases each). V shed 9 bases and J shed 3 bases, with 21 bases lying between them. The CDR3 sequence is 16 residues long. Germline V lookup: CDR1 LNHNV, CDR2 YYDKDF (reference sequence). The chain's CDR3 is CATSLDRGLDKNIQYF. The CDR3 nucleotides read TGTGCCACGAGCCTCGACCGGGGGCTGGACAAAAACATTCAGTACTTC.

This chain links TRBV30 with TRBJ1-6; a possible D gene is TRBD1 (6 bases). This CDR3 has 14 amino acids. With 0 bases removed from V and 7 bases from J, the gap between germline ends came to 10 bases. Germline assignment: CDR1 GTSNPN and CDR2 SVGIG (reference sequence). The CDR3 DNA follows: TGTGCCTGGAGTGTGGGGGCCCCGAATTCACCCCTCCACTTT. This sequence encodes CAWSVGAPNSPLHF.

The chain combines TRBV2 with TRBJ2-3; D is unclear. The germline V and J ends were trimmed by 6 bases and 6 bases, with 13 bases remaining between them. CDR1 SNHLY and CDR2 FYNNEI come from the germline V gene. The CDR3 loop spans 13 amino acids. The CDR3 loop is CASRGLSVDTQYF. The DNA for the CDR3 is TGTGCCAGCAGGGGCCTAAGCGTTGATACGCAGTATTTT. The variable domain in full, with the rest retrieved from reference TRBV2 and TRBJ2-3, is EPEVTQTPSHQVTQMGQEVILRCVPISNHLYFYWYRQILGQKVEFLVSFYNNEISEKSEIFDDQFSVERPDGSNFTLKIRSTKLEDSAMYFCASRGLSVDTQYFGPGTRLTVL.

This sequence joins TRBV6-6 and TRBJ1-1; 10 bases line up with TRBD1. This CDR3 contains 15 residues. CDR1 and CDR2 from the germline V gene are MNHNY and SVGAGI (reference sequence). The V segment lost 4 bases and the J segment 5 bases; nucleotides outside the gene matches: 7. The CDR3 coding sequence is TGTGCCAGCAGTTCTCCCGGGACAGGGGTAACTGAAGCTTTCTTT. Translated: CASSSPGTGVTEAFF.

This sequence joins TRBV25-1 and TRBJ1-2; 8 nucleotides align to TRBD1. CDR1 and CDR2 from the germline V gene are MGHDK and SYGVNS. CDR3 length: 14 amino acids. Trimming cost V 6 bases and J 4 bases; bases outside gene matches: 7. Here the CDR3 reads CASRDREDPYGYTF. Here the CDR3 DNA reads TGTGCCAGCAGGGACAGGGAGGACCCCTATGGCTACACCTTC.

This chain links TRBV11-3 with TRBJ2-2, with a possible D match to TRBD1 (7 bases). The CDR3 runs to 17 residues. Germline V CDR1 and CDR2: SGHNT, YENEEA. The V gene lost 0 bases and the J gene lost 7 bases, with 18 bases spanning the gap. The CDR3 loop reads CASSLDPRPGGFGELFF. In nucleotides, the CDR3 is TGTGCCAGCAGCTTAGATCCGCGACCAGGGGGGTTCGGGGAGCTGTTTTTT. Full variable domain (missing parts from reference TRBV11-3 and TRBJ2-2): EAGVVQSPRYKIIEKKQPVAFWCNPISGHNTLYWYLQNLGQGPELLIRYENEEAVDDSQLPKDRFSAERLKGVDSTLKIQPAELGDSAVYLCASSLDPRPGGFGELFFGEGSRLTVL.

The chain employs TRBV6-5 and TRBJ2-7; D remains unclear. This CDR3 is built from 15 residues. V gave up 6 bases and J gave up 2 bases, with 17 bases separating them. The germline V gene has CDR1 MNHEY and CDR2 SVGAGI. CDR3 amino acids: CASSWTYLGTYEQYF. The CDR3 DNA reads TGTGCCAGCAGCTGGACCTACCTGGGGACCTACGAGCAGTACTTC.

The CDR3 nucleotides are TGTGCCAGCAGTCGGGGTGCAGGGGACACCGGGGAGCTGTTTTTT. It translates to CASSRGAGDTGELFF. The chain links TRBV7-3 to TRBJ2-2, with D possibly matching TRBD1 (6 bases). This CDR3 is built from 15 residues. Germline V gene sequence: CDR1 SGHTA, CDR2 FQGTGA. The V end lost 6 bases, the J end lost 3 bases, and 14 bases lay between the germline ends.

This rearrangement joins TRBV29-1 to TRBJ1-2, with 7 bases lining up with TRBD1. The CDR3 is 13 amino acids. Trimming at V came to 4 bases and at J to 6 bases, leaving 8 bases not matched to a gene. The germline gives CDR1 SQVTM, CDR2 ANQGSEA. CDR3 in amino acids: CSVGRSGGDGYTF. The CDR3 region has the DNA TGCAGCGTTGGCCGTTCAGGGGGGGATGGCTACACCTTC. Together with reference TRBV29-1 and TRBJ1-2, the CDR3 gives the full variable domain: SAVISQKPSRDICQRGTSLTIQCQVDSQVTMMFWYRQQPGQSLTLIATANQGSEATYESGFVIDKFPISRPNLTFSTLTVSNMSPEDSSIYLCSVGRSGGDGYTFGSGTRLTVV.

The chain employs TRBV7-9 and TRBJ2-4; D uncertain. Germline-derived CDR1 and CDR2 are SEHNR and FQNEAQ (reference sequence). Trimming removed 7 bases from V and 10 bases from J, with 20 bases in between. The CDR3 length is 14 residues. CDR3 region: CASTPIDPLTIQYF. CDR3 sequence (DNA): TGTGCCAGCACCCCTATTGACCCCCTAACTATTCAGTACTTC.

In its sample, this clone was seen a few times. The chain carries TRBV19 and TRBJ1-1; D is perhaps TRBD1 (6 bases). The CDR3 extends over 12 amino acids. Germline assignment: CDR1 LNHDA and CDR2 SQIVND (reference sequence). Trimming removed 6 bases at V and 8 bases at J, with 13 bases between. DNA of the CDR3: TGTGCCAGTAGAGGGGGGCAGATCGAAGCTTTCTTT. Translated, it gives CASRGGQIEAFF.

The V call is TRBV27, the J call TRBJ2-6, with D possibly matching TRBD1 (5 bases). This CDR3 contains 15 residues. V was pared by 1 base and J by 2 bases, with 6 bases between. Germline V gives CDR1 MNHEY, CDR2 SMNVEV (reference sequence). The CDR3 nucleotides are TGTGCCAGCAGTTTATTAGGGGCTGGGGCCAACGTCCTGACTTTC. It specifies CASSLLGAGANVLTF.

The chain combines TRBV6-5 with TRBJ2-7; D is tentatively TRBD1 or TRBD2 (5 bases each). V was clipped by 2 bases and J by 13 bases, with 18 bases between them. The CDR3 runs 13 residues. CDR1 and CDR2 from the germline V gene are MNHEY and SVGAGI. The CDR3 is CASSYGGTGPLYF. CDR3 DNA: TGTGCCAGCAGTTACGGGGGAACGGGACCCCTTTACTTC.

This chain connects TRBV29-1 to TRBJ1-1; D ambiguous. The germline V and J ends were trimmed by 7 bases and 1 base, with 13 bases remaining between them. Germline V CDR1 and CDR2: SQVTM, ANQGSEA. This CDR3 has 13 residues. The CDR3 loop reads CSAVDSWNTEAFF. The CDR3 region has the DNA TGCAGCGCCGTCGACTCCTGGAACACTGAAGCTTTCTTT.

This clone appeared a few times. V and J are TRBV7-9 and TRBJ2-3; D is possibly TRBD2 (6 bases). Looked up from germline, CDR1 is SEHNR and CDR2 is FQNEAQ (reference sequence). Trimming removed 1 base at V and 0 bases at J, with 11 bases between. The CDR3 has 16 amino acids. The DNA of the CDR3 is TGTGCCAGCAGCTTAGGGGGGGACCCTAGCACAGATACGCAGTATTTT. This codes for CASSLGGDPSTDTQYF.

CDR3 DNA sequence: TGCGCCAGCAGCCAAGACCTGACACAGGGAGGAGATACGCAGTATTTT. Translation gives CASSQDLTQGGDTQYF. The gene calls are TRBV4-3 and TRBJ2-3; D may correspond to TRBD1 or TRBD2 (6 bases each). CDR1 is LGHNA, CDR2 YSLEER, per germline. The CDR3 spans 16 residues. V was cut by 0 bases and J by 5 bases, with 15 bases left in between.

This clone showed up just once. The gene calls are TRBV6-5 and TRBJ2-7, with D unclear. The CDR3 consists of 11 residues. Germline V gives CDR1 MNHEY, CDR2 SVGAGI. Deletions cut 8 bases from V and 4 bases from J, with 9 bases between. CDR3 sequence reads: CASEDGYEQYF. The CDR3 DNA follows: TGTGCCAGCGAGGACGGTTACGAGCAGTACTTC.

V gene TRBV4-2 combines with J gene TRBJ2-7; D is uncertain. V dropped 0 bases and J dropped 1 base, with 16 bases sitting between them. The length of the CDR3 is 17 residues. Germline loops: CDR1 LGHNA, CDR2 YNFKEQ. CDR3 residues: CASSQDLFSGFSYEQYF. Here the CDR3 DNA reads TGTGCCAGCAGCCAAGATCTGTTCTCGGGTTTTTCCTACGAGCAGTACTTC.

The chain combines TRBV9 with TRBJ2-1, with D possibly called TRBD1 or TRBD2 (6 bases each). The V end lost 2 bases, the J end lost 7 bases, and 13 bases lay between the germline ends. Germline V CDR1 and CDR2: SGDLS, YYNGEE. The CDR3 sequence is 14 residues long. This CDR3 reads CASSVHREVNEQFF. DNA of the CDR3: TGTGCCAGCAGCGTCCACAGGGAGGTGAATGAGCAGTTCTTC. Complete variable domain (other parts from reference TRBV9 and TRBJ2-1): DSGVTQTPKHLITATGQRVTLRCSPRSGDLSVYWYQQSLDQGLQFLIQYYNGEERAKGNILERFSAQQFPDLHSELNLSSLELGDSALYFCASSVHREVNEQFFGPGTRLTVL.

V is TRBV6-5 and J is TRBJ1-2; a weak D match, TRBD1 (5 bases). CDR3 size: 15 residues. V gave up 5 bases and J gave up 5 bases, with 18 bases separating them. Germline loops: CDR1 MNHEY, CDR2 SVGAGI. The CDR3 sequence: CASSKYRGSPYGYTF. In DNA form, the CDR3 reads TGTGCCAGCAGTAAATATAGGGGCAGCCCATATGGCTACACCTTC.

Points on this clone: Only one base separates this from a far larger clonotype, so it likely reflects a read error. V and J are TRBV7-9 and TRBJ2-7; D is possibly TRBD1 (6 bases). This CDR3 contains 14 residues. Germline V CDR1 and CDR2: SEHNR, FQNEAQ (reference sequence). The ends were cut back, 5 bases at V and 3 bases at J, with 14 bases in the middle. The CDR3, as DNA: TGTGCCAGCAGCCAAGATAACAGGGACTACGAGCAGTACTTC. As protein: CASSQDNRDYEQYF.

This clone was seen a few times. The chain links TRBV9 to TRBJ2-2; D gene unclear. The CDR3 has 13 amino acids. Germline V lookup: CDR1 SGDLS, CDR2 YYNGEE. V lost 3 bases, J lost 1 base, and 4 bases lay in between. The CDR3 here is CASSDKNTGELFF. CDR3 in DNA: TGTGCCAGCAGCGACAAGAACACCGGGGAGCTGTTTTTT. Together with reference TRBV9 and TRBJ2-2, the CDR3 gives the full variable domain: DSGVTQTPKHLITATGQRVTLRCSPRSGDLSVYWYQQSLDQGLQFLIQYYNGEERAKGNILERFSAQQFPDLHSELNLSSLELGDSALYFCASSDKNTGELFFGEGSRLTVL.